The T cell receptor (beta chain) described here comes from a study of blood T cell repertoires in COVID-19. Whole-study context: Spain, Italy and the United States supplied samples that represented acute and convalescent COVID-19. From T cells, B-cell-depleted T cells, or PBMCs came the material, which was cDNA or gDNA.

Clones were sequenced by immunoSEQ multiplex PCR, and TCRdb holds only the in-frame ones, with some missing. The sample records 200,000 to 300,000 clones, around four fifths being singletons. CDR1 and CDR2 from the germline V gene are LNHDA and SQIVND (reference sequence). This CDR3 spans 15 amino acids. Trimming left V 3 bases short and J 6 bases short, with 15 bases between. The receptor was isolated from a woman aged 60-70 years with active or convalescent COVID-19. The sample taken for sequencing was peripheral blood. This chain connects TRBV19 to TRBJ1-5, with D tentatively TRBD1 (5 bases). The CDR3 is CASSMSARAGQPQHF. DNA of the CDR3: TGTGCCAGTAGTATGTCAGCCAGGGCCGGTCAGCCCCAGCATTTT.